These 9 T cell receptor beta chains originate from one sample sequenced in a study of blood T cell repertoires in COVID-19. Data came from immunoSEQ multiplex PCR; TCRdb stores just in-frame clones and leaves some out. The top ten hold about 1.8% of the sample, which has roughly 24,000 clones, roughly 90% seen once. Sequenced: peripheral blood. The receptors come from a woman aged 55-69 years with active COVID-19.

The count of this clone is one. The chain is built from TRBV30 and TRBJ2-1; maybe TRBD1 (5 bases). Trimming took 2 bases from V and 0 from J, leaving 8 bases between them. This CDR3 has 14 amino acids. Germline V gene sequence: CDR1 GTSNPN, CDR2 SVGIG (reference sequence). The CDR3 is CAWSWGGSYNEQFF. In DNA form, the CDR3 reads TGTGCCTGGAGTTGGGGCGGCTCCTACAATGAGCAGTTCTTC.

The rearrangement links TRBV20-1 to TRBJ1-5, with D possibly matching TRBD1 (6 bases). Trimming pared 3 bases from V and 5 bases from J, leaving 14 bases between. Germline assignment: CDR1 DFQATT and CDR2 SNEGSKA (reference sequence). CDR3 size: 14 residues. The CDR3 DNA is TGCAGTGCTAGTTTGGGCAGGGGCTATCAGCCCCAGCATTTT. It encodes CSASLGRGYQPQHF.

The J gene is TRBJ2-5, the V gene TRBV7-6; TRBD2 agrees at 8 bases. The CDR3 extends over 14 amino acids. Unmatched junction bases numbered 3, after V lost 5 bases and J lost 1 base. Germline V gene data show CDR1 as SGHVS and CDR2 as FNYEAQ. The CDR3 nucleotides read TGTGCCAGCAGCGGGAGCGGGAGCCAAGAGACCCAGTACTTC. It translates to CASSGSGSQETQYF.

The CDR3 nucleotides are TGTGCCAGCAGTGATTGGGGAGCGGGGGCCAAAAACATTCAGTACTTC. It yields the protein CASSDWGAGAKNIQYF. This chain connects TRBV28 to TRBJ2-4; 7 nucleotides agree with TRBD2. The CDR3 loop spans 16 amino acids. From germline, CDR1 is MDHEN and CDR2 SYDVKM. Trimming took 5 bases from V and 1 from J; bases not matched to a gene: 8.

This clone has more than one count but fewer than ten. The rearrangement joins TRBV9 to TRBJ2-7; TRBD1 matches 10 bases. J gave up 7 bases and V 3 bases, and 13 bases lay outside the gene matches. This CDR3 comprises 16 residues. In germline, CDR1 is SGDLS, CDR2 YYNGEE. The CDR3, as DNA: TGTGCCAGCAGCGCCCAGAGGAAGACAGGGGGCGGAGAGCAGTACTTC. Protein: CASSAQRKTGGGEQYF.

This chain links TRBV20-1 with TRBJ1-5; D possibly corresponds to TRBD1 (6 bases). V dropped 3 bases and J dropped 3 bases, with 9 bases sitting between them. This CDR3 contains 13 residues. Germline V gene data show CDR1 as DFQATT and CDR2 as SNEGSKA (reference sequence). The chain's CDR3 is CSASRDINQPQHF. The CDR3 bases are TGCAGTGCTAGTCGGGACATCAATCAGCCCCAGCATTTT.

The chain has TRBV5-4 and TRBJ1-1, with D unclear. Trimming cost V 2 bases and J 4 bases, with 12 bases left between them. Germline CDR1 and CDR2: SGHNT and YYREEE (reference sequence). This CDR3 spans 14 amino acids. The CDR3 DNA is TGTGCCAGCAGCTTAGAGGGAATGGGCACTGAAGCTTTCTTT. Its translation: CASSLEGMGTEAFF. Supplemented by reference TRBV5-4 and TRBJ1-1, the full variable domain reads ETGVTQSPTHLIKTRGQQVTLRCSSQSGHNTVSWYQQALGQGPQFIFQYYREEENGRGNFPPRFSGLQFPNYSSELNVNALELDDSALYLCASSLEGMGTEAFFGQGTRLTVV.

The chain has TRBV27 and TRBJ2-2; TRBD2 agrees at 13 bases. Germline trimming cut 8 bases from V and 1 base from J; bases unmatched to any gene: 4. The CDR3 has 16 amino acids. Germline CDR1 is MNHEY and CDR2 is SMNVEV (reference sequence). The CDR3 sequence: CASRTSGSRNTGELFF. CDR3 in DNA: TGTGCCAGCCGGACTAGCGGGAGCCGGAACACCGGGGAGCTGTTTTTT.

The CDR3 reads CAISEGAEGGYTF. DNA for the CDR3: TGTGCCATCAGTGAGGGGGCGGAGGGCGGCTACACCTTC. The genes are TRBV10-3 and TRBJ1-2, with D maybe TRBD1 (5 bases). There are 13 residues in the CDR3. Trimming left V 2 bases short and J 8 bases short, with 12 bases between. Germline-derived CDR1 and CDR2 are ENHRY and SYGVKD.